This T cell receptor (beta chain) stems from a study of T cell changes during pregnancy in multiple sclerosis. CDR3 size: 17 residues. Germline CDR1 is WNHNN and CDR2 is SYGVQD (reference sequence). Trimming cost V 2 bases and J 5 bases, with 19 bases left between them. Measured with immunoSEQ multiplex PCR; TCRdb has only the in-frame clones, and not every one. Among approximately 15,000 clones listed, roughly 84% were seen once. The V gene is TRBV10-1, the J gene TRBJ2-1; D is possibly TRBD1 (5 bases). This clonotype originated in a female donor in good health, enrolled as a control in a pregnancy study. The sequenced sample was CD8+ T cells from peripheral blood mononuclear cells, obtained in the third trimester of pregnancy. CDR3 in amino acids: CASSEPGDLKGHNEQFF. CDR3 nucleotides: TGCGCCAGCAGTGAGCCCGGCGACCTAAAGGGGCACAATGAGCAGTTCTTC.